The 27 T cell receptor beta chains below come from one sample, sequenced in a study of T cell responses to AZD1222 COVID-19 vaccine. The protocol was immunoSEQ multiplex PCR, while the TCRdb copy is restricted to in-frame clones and leaves out a portion. Of more than 75,000 clones in the sample, 90% were seen once. The sample was peripheral blood, taken 28 days after the second AZD1222 dose. The origin of the receptors is an adult who received the AZD1222 COVID-19 vaccine.

This clone has a single count. The V gene is TRBV13, the J gene TRBJ2-7; 8 nucleotides agree with TRBD1. The germline V gene has CDR1 PRHDT and CDR2 FYEKMQ (reference sequence). CDR3 length: 12 amino acids. Trimming cost V 4 bases and J 8 bases; bases outside gene matches: 4. CDR3 sequence (DNA): TGTGCCAGCAGCTCAGACAGGGGCAAGCAGTACTTC. Translation gives CASSSDRGKQYF.

The rearrangement joins TRBV27 to TRBJ1-4; D not certain. The V end lost 2 bases, the J end lost 0 bases, and 13 bases lay between the germline ends. CDR1 is MNHEY, CDR2 SMNVEV, per germline (reference sequence). The CDR3 is made up of 17 amino acids. The DNA of the CDR3 is TGTGCCAGCAGTTTAAATGGCTTAGTAACAACTAATGAAAAACTGTTTTTT. It translates to CASSLNGLVTTNEKLFF.

The CDR3 region has the DNA TGTGCCTGGAGTGAGGGGAAAGGGAATCAGCCCCAGCATTTT. This translates into CAWSEGKGNQPQHF. V is TRBV30 and J is TRBJ1-5, with D maybe TRBD1 (5 bases). The germline CDR1 and CDR2 sequences are GTSNPN and SVGIG (reference sequence). The V end was cut by 1 base, the J end by 4 bases, with 11 bases between. This CDR3 has 14 residues.

This clone has a handful of counts. The chain employs TRBV25-1 and TRBJ1-4; a possible D gene is TRBD1 (6 bases). The germline V and J ends were trimmed by 6 bases and 8 bases, with 13 bases remaining between them. Germline lookup yields CDR1 MGHDK and CDR2 SYGVNS. There are 13 residues in the CDR3. CDR3 protein: CASRGDTREKLFF. The DNA of the CDR3 is TGTGCCAGCAGGGGGGACACTCGAGAAAAACTGTTTTTT.

The count of this clone is one. The chain carries TRBV28 and TRBJ1-2; D remains unclear. Germline values: CDR1 MDHEN, CDR2 SYDVKM. Trimming removed 5 bases at V and 8 bases at J, with 12 bases between. CDR3 length: 12 amino acids. The CDR3 loop reads CASSRTLGGYTF. The CDR3 coding sequence is TGTGCCAGCAGTCGGACTTTGGGCGGCTACACCTTC.

This sequence joins TRBV19 and TRBJ1-3; a weak D match, TRBD1 (5 bases). Trimming shortened V by 2 bases and J by 10 bases, and 9 bases separated the two germline ends. Per the germline V gene, CDR1 is LNHDA and CDR2 is SQIVND (reference sequence). CDR3 length equals 12 residues. CDR3 sequence: CASSIKGRTIYF. The CDR3 DNA reads TGTGCCAGTAGTATAAAGGGGCGGACCATATATTTT. The full variable domain, its missing parts supplied by reference TRBV19 and TRBJ1-3, is DGGITQSPKYLFRKEGQNVTLSCEQNLNHDAMYWYRQDPGQGLRLIYYSQIVNDFQKGDIAEGYSVSREKKESFPLTVTSAQKNPTAFYLCASSIKGRTIYFGEGSWLTVV.

The rearrangement joins TRBV9 to TRBJ1-5; D may be TRBD1 (5 bases). Germline V CDR1 and CDR2: SGDLS, YYNGEE. V was clipped by 0 bases and J by 7 bases, with 8 bases between them. The CDR3 totals 13 residues. CDR3 region: CASSVGGVQPQHF. The CDR3, as DNA: TGTGCCAGCAGCGTAGGGGGGGTACAGCCCCAGCATTTT.

V gene TRBV15 combines with J gene TRBJ1-2; 8 positions agree with TRBD1. V lost 2 bases, J lost 0 bases, and 11 bases stayed unmatched. Germline V gene lookup returns CDR1 LNHNV and CDR2 YYDKDF (reference sequence). CDR3 size: 18 residues. The CDR3 DNA is TGTGCCACCAGCAGAACCAACAGGGGGACCTCCCCTAACTATGGCTACACCTTC. Protein product: CATSRTNRGTSPNYGYTF.

This clone was recorded only once. The chain joins TRBV6-6 to TRBJ1-6; 7 bases are shared with TRBD1. Per germline, CDR1 MNHNY and CDR2 SVGAGI (reference sequence). The CDR3 totals 15 residues. With 7 bases clipped from V and 8 bases from J, the junction kept 11 bases outside the gene matches. CDR3 loop: CASTLSGRGDSPLHF. The CDR3 DNA reads as TGTGCCAGCACGCTCTCAGGCAGGGGGGATTCACCCCTCCACTTT.

V gene TRBV6-1 combines with J gene TRBJ2-2, with D maybe TRBD2 (6 bases). This CDR3 region has 15 residues. V lost 2 bases and J lost 5, with 12 bases in between. Germline V gene data show CDR1 as MNHNS and CDR2 as SASEGT. CDR3 in DNA: TGTGCCAGCAGTGAAAAGGCGGGAAGGACCGGGGAGCTGTTTTTT. Protein: CASSEKAGRTGELFF.

This chain links TRBV28 with TRBJ1-4, with a weak D call TRBD1 (6 bases). The CDR3 consists of 16 residues. Germline lookup yields CDR1 MDHEN and CDR2 SYDVKM. V was shortened by 3 bases and J by 0 bases, with 11 bases between the two germline ends. CDR3 region: CASSLQGFATNEKLFF. CDR3 nucleotides: TGTGCCAGCAGTTTGCAGGGGTTTGCAACTAATGAAAAACTGTTTTTT.

This sequence joins TRBV6-5 and TRBJ2-7; TRBD1 might be the D (6 bases). The CDR3 has 14 amino acids. V was cut by 0 bases and J by 4 bases, with 10 bases left in between. The V gene's germline CDR1 is MNHEY and CDR2 SVGAGI. Here the CDR3 reads CASSYSEDSYEQYF. The CDR3 DNA reads as TGTGCCAGCAGTTACTCAGAGGACAGTTACGAGCAGTACTTC.

Notes on this clone: The same CDR3 also results from other DNA sequences found in this sample. The rearrangement links TRBV19 to TRBJ1-1; D gene unclear. Between the trimmed V and J ends, which lost 2 bases and 1 base, there was a span of 5 bases. The CDR3 length is 13 residues. Germline V gene sequence: CDR1 LNHDA, CDR2 SQIVND (reference sequence). CDR3 sequence reads: CASSIRQNTEAFF. The CDR3 bases are TGTGCCAGTAGTATACGGCAGAACACTGAAGCTTTCTTT.

J is TRBJ1-2 and V is TRBV30; no clear D gene. Trimming took off 0 bases at V and 7 bases at J, with 9 bases between the two ends. Looked up from germline, CDR1 is GTSNPN and CDR2 is SVGIG (reference sequence). This CDR3 comprises 12 residues. In DNA form, the CDR3 reads TGTGCCTGGAGTGTACTCGGGGTTGGCTACACCTTC. It translates to CAWSVLGVGYTF.

This chain joins TRBV4-1 and TRBJ2-2; 12 bases are shared with TRBD2. Per germline, CDR1 MGHRA and CDR2 YSYEKL. The CDR3 is 17 residues long. The trim removed 3 bases at V and 8 bases at J, leaving 10 bases unmatched. The DNA for the CDR3 is TGCGCCAGCAGCCAGGACATCCTAGCGGGGGGGCGAGGGGAGCTGTTTTTT. Translated: CASSQDILAGGRGELFF.

The chain carries TRBV6-6 and TRBJ1-1; D is unclear. The V end lost 4 bases, the J end lost 6 bases, and 9 bases lay between the germline ends. The germline V gene encodes CDR1 MNHNY and CDR2 SVGAGI (reference sequence). There are 12 residues in the CDR3. The CDR3 here is CASSLIGAEAFF. The CDR3, as DNA: TGTGCCAGCAGTTTAATCGGGGCTGAAGCTTTCTTT.

This rearrangement joins TRBV2 to TRBJ1-4, with no clear D. Per germline, CDR1 SNHLY and CDR2 FYNNEI. This CDR3 contains 14 residues. Trimming cost V 1 base and J 8 bases, with 11 bases left between them. The CDR3 DNA is TGTGCCAGCAGTGAAGGGGGAGTTGGGGAAAAACTGTTTTTT. Translation: CASSEGGVGEKLFF.

The V call is TRBV18, the J call TRBJ1-3; 10 bases are shared with TRBD1. Germline V gene lookup returns CDR1 KGHSH and CDR2 LQKENI. This CDR3 contains 17 residues. The V and J ends lost 4 bases and 2 bases, in that order; junction bases with no gene match: 8. CDR3 bases: TGTGCCAGCTCACGCGGACAGGGGGTAGTCCCTGGAAACACCATATATTTT. It is translated as CASSRGQGVVPGNTIYF.

Here the CDR3 reads CASSEPGQGISGNTIYF. DNA for the CDR3: TGTGCCAGCAGTGAGCCGGGTCAGGGGATCTCTGGAAACACCATATATTTT. The genes are TRBV6-1 and TRBJ1-3, with a tentative D call TRBD1 (6 bases). The germline gives CDR1 MNHNS, CDR2 SASEGT. Deletions cut 3 bases from V and 0 bases from J, with 15 bases between. CDR3 length: 17 residues.

The chain has TRBV24-1 and TRBJ1-4; D gene ambiguous. The CDR3 is 14 amino acids. V lost 3 bases to trimming and J lost 7 bases, with 11 bases between them. The germline V gene encodes CDR1 KGHDR and CDR2 SFDVKD. In DNA, the CDR3 is TGTGCCACCAGTGATCGATCCCTGGGTGAAAAACTGTTTTTT. Its translation is CATSDRSLGEKLFF.

This clone appeared a few times. The rearrangement joins TRBV18 to TRBJ2-1; 10 bases agree with TRBD1. The J segment lost 8 bases and the V segment lost 1 base, leaving 5 bases of the junction unmatched. Germline V gene lookup returns CDR1 KGHSH and CDR2 LQKENI. The length of the CDR3 is 15 residues. The CDR3 DNA is TGTGCCAGCTCACCACGGTTGACAGGGGGCGATGAGCAGTTCTTC. The encoded protein is CASSPRLTGGDEQFF.

This rearrangement joins TRBV7-9 to TRBJ1-1, with D unresolved. Germline-derived CDR1 and CDR2 are SEHNR and FQNEAQ (reference sequence). CDR3 length: 14 amino acids. The V end was cut by 10 bases, the J end by 5 bases, with 20 bases between. For the CDR3, the DNA is TGTGCCACCGTTTTGAGACCTAGGATGACTGAAGCTTTCTTT. This gives the protein CATVLRPRMTEAFF.

The chain carries TRBV5-6 and TRBJ2-3; no clear D gene. V gave up 4 bases and J gave up 5 bases, with 11 bases separating them. The germline V gene has CDR1 SGHDT and CDR2 YYEEEE. This CDR3 has 13 amino acids. The DNA of the CDR3 is TGTGCCAGCAGCCTCACCGCACGAGATACGCAGTATTTT. Protein product: CASSLTARDTQYF.

The gene calls are TRBV9 and TRBJ1-6; a possible D gene is TRBD1 (5 bases). The V end was cut by 0 bases, the J end by 5 bases, with 9 bases between. CDR1 is SGDLS and CDR2 is YYNGEE in the germline V gene. This CDR3 contains 15 residues. CDR3 in amino acids: CASSVGGLHNSPLHF. CDR3 nucleotides: TGTGCCAGCAGCGTAGGGGGCCTTCATAATTCACCCCTCCACTTT.

This chain connects TRBV3-1 (or the pseudogene TRBV3-2) to TRBJ1-5, with D unresolved. Deletions cut 2 bases from V and 3 bases from J, with 2 bases between. The germline gives CDR1 LGHDT, CDR2 YNNKEL (reference sequence). CDR3 length equals 12 residues. The CDR3 DNA follows: TGTGCCAGCAGCCAACACAATCAGCCCCAGCATTTT. Its protein product is CASSQHNQPQHF.

The DNA of the CDR3 is TGTGCCAGCAGCTTAGAAGGGGTGCGCTCTGGAAACACCATATATTTT. The encoded protein is CASSLEGVRSGNTIYF. The gene calls are TRBV11-2 and TRBJ1-3; possible D gene TRBD1, 5 bases. The CDR3 has 16 amino acids. Per the germline V gene, CDR1 is SGHAT and CDR2 is FQNNGV. V lost 0 bases to trimming and J lost 0 bases, with 9 bases between them.

The chain links TRBV13 to TRBJ1-4; D ambiguous. CDR3 length equals 15 residues. The germline gives CDR1 PRHDT, CDR2 FYEKMQ (reference sequence). V lost 5 bases to trimming and J lost 8 bases, with 18 bases between them. CDR3 protein: CASSPSGSFGEKLFF. CDR3 coding DNA: TGTGCCAGCAGCCCGTCGGGGTCTTTTGGGGAAAAACTGTTTTTT.